This T cell receptor (beta chain) was recovered during a study of beta chain features in type 1 diabetes. In the study overall: Summed over all samples, the examined sorted cells came to 107,917,701. Study results and caveats: TCRB repertoires of naive, central memory and Treg cells appeared more similar among patients than among healthy donors.

Concerning this clone: Its antigen is still unknown.

Averaging around 120 mL, one heparinised blood draw came from each individual donor. Naive, central memory, regulatory and stem cell-like memory cells within the CD4+ compartment were sorted using CD45RO/CCR7/CD25/CD127/CD95/CD27. V lost 8 bases and J 4 bases, leaving 14 bases between the germline ends. Germline V gene data show CDR1 as MDHEN and CDR2 as SYDVKM. The CDR3 has 14 residues. cDNA synthesis used the whole RNA isolate, giving expressed TCRB sequences. Some clones are missing from TCRdb's copy, which holds only in-frame ones; the method was immunoSEQ multiplex PCR. Among under 950,000 clones listed, roughly 16% were seen once.

This TCR was recovered from a woman aged 18-30 years in good health. Material: naive CD4+ T cells from blood. V and J are TRBV28 and TRBJ2-2; D possibly corresponds to TRBD2 (6 bases). The CDR3 DNA reads TGTGCCAGCGTCCTGGGACTGTCCACCGGGGAGCTGTTTTTT. This sequence encodes CASVLGLSTGELFF.